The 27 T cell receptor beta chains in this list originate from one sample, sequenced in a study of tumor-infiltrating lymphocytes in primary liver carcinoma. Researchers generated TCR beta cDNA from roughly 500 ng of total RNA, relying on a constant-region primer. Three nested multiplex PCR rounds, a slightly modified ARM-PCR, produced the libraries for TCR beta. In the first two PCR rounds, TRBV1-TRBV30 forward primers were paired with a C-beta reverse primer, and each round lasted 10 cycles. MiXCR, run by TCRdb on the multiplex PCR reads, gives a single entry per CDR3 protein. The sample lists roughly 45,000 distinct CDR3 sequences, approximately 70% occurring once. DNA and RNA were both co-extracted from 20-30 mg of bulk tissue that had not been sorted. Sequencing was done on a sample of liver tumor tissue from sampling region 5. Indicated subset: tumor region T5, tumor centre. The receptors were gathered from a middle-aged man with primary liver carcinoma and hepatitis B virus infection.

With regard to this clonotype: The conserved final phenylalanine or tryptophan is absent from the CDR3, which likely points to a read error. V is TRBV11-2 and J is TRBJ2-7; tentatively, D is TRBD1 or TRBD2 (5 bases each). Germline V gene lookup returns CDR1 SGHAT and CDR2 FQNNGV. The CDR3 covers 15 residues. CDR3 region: CACSFGGSVSYEQYS. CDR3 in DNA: TGTGCCTGCAGCTTTGGGGGATCGGTCTCCTACGAGCAGTACTCC.

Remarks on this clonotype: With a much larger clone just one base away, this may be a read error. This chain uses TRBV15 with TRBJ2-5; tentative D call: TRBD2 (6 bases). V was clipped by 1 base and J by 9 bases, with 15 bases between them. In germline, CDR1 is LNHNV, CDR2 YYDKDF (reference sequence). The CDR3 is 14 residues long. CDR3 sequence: CATSRGQRTGAQYF. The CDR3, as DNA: TGTGCCACCAGCAGAGGACAGAGGACGGGGGCCCAGTACTTC.

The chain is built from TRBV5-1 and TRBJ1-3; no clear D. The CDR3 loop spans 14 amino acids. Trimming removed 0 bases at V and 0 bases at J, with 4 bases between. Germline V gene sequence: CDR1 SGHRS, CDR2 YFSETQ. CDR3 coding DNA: TGCGCCAGCAGCTTGGCGGCCTCTGGAAACACCATATATTTT. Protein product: CASSLAASGNTIYF.

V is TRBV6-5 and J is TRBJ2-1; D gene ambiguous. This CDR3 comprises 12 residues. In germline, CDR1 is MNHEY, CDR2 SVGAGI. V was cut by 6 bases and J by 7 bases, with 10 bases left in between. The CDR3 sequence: CASRATSNEQFF. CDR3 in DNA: TGTGCCAGCAGGGCGACTTCGAATGAGCAGTTCTTC.

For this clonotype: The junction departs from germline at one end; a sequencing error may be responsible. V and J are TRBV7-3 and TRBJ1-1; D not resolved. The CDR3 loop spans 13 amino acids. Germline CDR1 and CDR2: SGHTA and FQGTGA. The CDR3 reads CASSLMGNTGALF. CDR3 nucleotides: TGTGCCAGCAGCCTGATGGGGAACACTGGAGCTTTATTT.

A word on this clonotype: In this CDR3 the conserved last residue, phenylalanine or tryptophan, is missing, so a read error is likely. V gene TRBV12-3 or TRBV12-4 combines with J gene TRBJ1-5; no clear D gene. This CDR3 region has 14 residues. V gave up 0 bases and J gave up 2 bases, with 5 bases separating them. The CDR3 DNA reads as TGTGCCAGCAGTTTAGCTCAGGGCAATCAGCCCCAGCATTAT. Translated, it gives CASSLAQGNQPQHY.

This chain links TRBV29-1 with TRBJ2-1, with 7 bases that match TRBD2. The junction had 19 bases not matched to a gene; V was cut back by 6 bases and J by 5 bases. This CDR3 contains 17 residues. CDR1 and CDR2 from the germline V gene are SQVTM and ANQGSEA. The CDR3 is CSVDDRLAIWGNNEQFF. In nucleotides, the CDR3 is TGCAGCGTGGATGACAGACTAGCAATATGGGGTAACAATGAGCAGTTCTTC.

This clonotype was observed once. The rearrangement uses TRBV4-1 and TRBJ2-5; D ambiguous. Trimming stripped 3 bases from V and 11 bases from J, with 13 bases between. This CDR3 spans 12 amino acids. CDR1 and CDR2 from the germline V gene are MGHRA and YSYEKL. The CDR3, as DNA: TGCGCCAGCAGCCAGGAAAAAGAGAGTCAGTACTTC. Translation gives CASSQEKESQYF.

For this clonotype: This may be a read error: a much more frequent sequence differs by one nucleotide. CDR3 in amino acids: CSASKGLNEKLFF. The CDR3 nucleotides read TGCAGTGCTAGTAAGGGACTTAATGAAAAACTGTTTTTT. The chain uses TRBV20-1 and TRBJ1-4, with a tentative D call TRBD1 (5 bases). Germline V gene sequence: CDR1 DFQATT, CDR2 SNEGSKA (reference sequence). The CDR3 covers 13 residues. V was cut by 3 bases and J by 4 bases, with 9 bases left in between.

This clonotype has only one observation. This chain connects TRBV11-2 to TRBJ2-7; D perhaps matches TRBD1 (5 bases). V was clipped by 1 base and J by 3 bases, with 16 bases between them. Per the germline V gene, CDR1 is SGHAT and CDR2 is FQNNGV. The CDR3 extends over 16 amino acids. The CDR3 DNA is TGTGCCAGCAGCTTAGCACCCCAGTGGGGCTACTACGAGCAGTACTTC. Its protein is CASSLAPQWGYYEQYF.

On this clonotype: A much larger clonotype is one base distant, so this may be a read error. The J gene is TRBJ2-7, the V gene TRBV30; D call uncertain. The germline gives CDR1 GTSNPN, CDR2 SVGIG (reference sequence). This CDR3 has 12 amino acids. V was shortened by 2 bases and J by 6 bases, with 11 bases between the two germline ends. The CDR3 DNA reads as TGTGCCTGGAGTCCCACATGGGTCGAGCAGTACTTC. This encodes CAWSPTWVEQYF. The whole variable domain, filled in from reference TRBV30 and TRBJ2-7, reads SQTIHQWPATLVQPVGSPLSLECTVEGTSNPNLYWYRQAAGRGLQLLFYSVGIGQISSEVPQNLSASRPQDRQFILSSKKLLLSDSGFYLCAWSPTWVEQYFGPGTRLTVT.

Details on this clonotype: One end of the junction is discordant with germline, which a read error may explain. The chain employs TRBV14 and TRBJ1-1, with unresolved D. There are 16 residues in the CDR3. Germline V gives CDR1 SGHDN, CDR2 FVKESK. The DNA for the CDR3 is TGTGCCAACAGCCAGTTCAGATTTAACATGAACGCTGAAGCTTTCTTT. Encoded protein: CANSQFRFNMNAEAFF.

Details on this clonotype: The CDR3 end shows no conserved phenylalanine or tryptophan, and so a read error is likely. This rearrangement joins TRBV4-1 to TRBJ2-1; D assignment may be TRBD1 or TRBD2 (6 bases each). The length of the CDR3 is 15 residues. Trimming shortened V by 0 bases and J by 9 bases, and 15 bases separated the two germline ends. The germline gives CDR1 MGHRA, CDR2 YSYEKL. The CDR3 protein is CASSQEAGQDSEQFL. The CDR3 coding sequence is TGCGCCAGCAGCCAAGAGGCGGGACAAGACAGTGAGCAGTTCCTC.

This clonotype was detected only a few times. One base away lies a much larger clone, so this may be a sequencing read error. The DNA of the CDR3 is TGTGCCAGCAGTCCCAGGAGGGACGTTCAGTACTTC. It codes for CASSPRRDVQYF. This chain joins TRBV12-3 or TRBV12-4 and TRBJ2-4; perhaps TRBD2 as D (6 bases). The CDR3 loop spans 12 amino acids. Trimming took off 5 bases at V and 11 bases at J, with 13 bases between the two ends.

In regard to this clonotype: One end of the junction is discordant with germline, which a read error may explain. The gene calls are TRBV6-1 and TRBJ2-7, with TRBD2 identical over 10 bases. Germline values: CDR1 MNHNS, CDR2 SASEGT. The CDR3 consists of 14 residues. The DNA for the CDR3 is TGTGACAGCAGTCCTGGACTAGCGGCCTACGGGCAGTGCTTC. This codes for CDSSPGLAAYGQCF.

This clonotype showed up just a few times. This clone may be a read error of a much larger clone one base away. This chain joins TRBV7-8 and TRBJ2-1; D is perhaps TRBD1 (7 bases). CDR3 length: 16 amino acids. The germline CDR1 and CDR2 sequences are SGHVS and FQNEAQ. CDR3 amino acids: CVSSLGSGRGDNEQFF. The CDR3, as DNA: TGTGTCAGCAGCTTAGGGTCGGGCAGGGGGGACAATGAGCAGTTCTTC.

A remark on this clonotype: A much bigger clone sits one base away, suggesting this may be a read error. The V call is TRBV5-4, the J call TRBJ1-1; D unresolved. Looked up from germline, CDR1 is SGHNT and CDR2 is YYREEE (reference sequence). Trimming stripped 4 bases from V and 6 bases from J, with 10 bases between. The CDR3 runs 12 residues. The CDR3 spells CASSPSRAEAFF. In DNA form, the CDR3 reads TGTGCCAGCAGCCCATCGAGGGCTGAAGCTTTCTTT.

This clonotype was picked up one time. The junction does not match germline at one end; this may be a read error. The CDR3 DNA sequence: TGTGCCAGCAGTCTCCTAGACAAGCCTAACTATAGCTACACCTTC. Protein product: CASSLLDKPNYSYTF. This chain uses TRBV12-3 or TRBV12-4 with TRBJ1-2; D gene ambiguous. This CDR3 comprises 15 residues.

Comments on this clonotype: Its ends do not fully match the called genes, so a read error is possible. The CDR3 sequence is CASSLGVTLPYEQYF. The CDR3 coding sequence is TGTGCCAGCAGCCTCGGTGTGACTCTACCCTACGAACAGTACTTC. V and J are TRBV11-2 and TRBJ2-7; D is uncertain. The CDR3 consists of 15 residues. Germline V CDR1 and CDR2: SGHAT, FQNNGV.

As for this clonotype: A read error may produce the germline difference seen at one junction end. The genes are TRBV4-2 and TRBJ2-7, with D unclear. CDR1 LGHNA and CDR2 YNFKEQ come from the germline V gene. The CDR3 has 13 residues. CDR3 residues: CASSHHLAYEQYF. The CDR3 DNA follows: TGCGCCAGCAGCCATCATCTGGCCTACGAGCAGTACTTC.

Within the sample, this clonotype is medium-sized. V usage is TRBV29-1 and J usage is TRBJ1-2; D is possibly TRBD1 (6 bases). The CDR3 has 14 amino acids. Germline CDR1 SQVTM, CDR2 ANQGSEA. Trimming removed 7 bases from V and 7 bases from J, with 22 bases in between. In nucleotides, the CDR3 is TGCAGCGACAGAGAACAGGGTCGCGCCTCTGGCTACACCTTC. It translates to CSDREQGRASGYTF.

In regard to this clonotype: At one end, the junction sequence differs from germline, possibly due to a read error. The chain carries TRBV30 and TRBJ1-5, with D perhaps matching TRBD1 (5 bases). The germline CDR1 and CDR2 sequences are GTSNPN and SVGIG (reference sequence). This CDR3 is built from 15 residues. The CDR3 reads CAGSAMGRLNQPQHF. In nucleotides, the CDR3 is TGTGCCGGGAGTGCAATGGGACGGCTCAATCAGCCCCAGCATTTT. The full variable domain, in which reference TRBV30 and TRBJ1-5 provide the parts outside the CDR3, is SQTIHQWPATLVQPVGSPLSLECTVEGTSNPNLYWYRQAAGRGLQLLFYSVGIGQISSEVPQNLSASRPQDRQFILSSKKLLLSDSGFYLCAGSAMGRLNQPQHFGDGTRLSIL.

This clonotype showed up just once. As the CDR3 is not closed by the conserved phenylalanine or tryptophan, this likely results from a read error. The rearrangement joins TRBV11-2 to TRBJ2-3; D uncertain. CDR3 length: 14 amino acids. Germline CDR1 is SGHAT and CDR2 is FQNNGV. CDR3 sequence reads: CASNPGSPSDTQYY. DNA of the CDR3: TGTGCCAGCAACCCGGGCTCCCCGTCAGATACACAGTATTAT.

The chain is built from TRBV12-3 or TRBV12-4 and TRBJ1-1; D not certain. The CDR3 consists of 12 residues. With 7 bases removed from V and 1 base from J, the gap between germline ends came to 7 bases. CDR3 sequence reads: CASTQANTEAFF. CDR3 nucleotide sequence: TGTGCCAGCACTCAAGCGAACACTGAAGCTTTCTTT.

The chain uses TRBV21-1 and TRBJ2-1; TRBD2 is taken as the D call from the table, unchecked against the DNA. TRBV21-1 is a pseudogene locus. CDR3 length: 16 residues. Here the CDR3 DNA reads TGTGCCAGCAACTCCCGAGCGGAAGGAATTTACAATGAGCAGTTCTTC. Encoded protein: CASNSRAEGIYNEQFF.

CDR3: CASSPSCRVNEQYF. The CDR3 DNA sequence: TGTGCCAGCAGTCCCTCCTGTCGTGTTAACGAGCAGTACTTC. The chain combines TRBV6-5 with TRBJ2-7; no clear D. CDR3 length: 14 amino acids. V lost 5 bases, J lost 5 bases, and 16 bases lay in between. Germline CDR1 reads MNHEY; CDR2 reads SVGAGI.

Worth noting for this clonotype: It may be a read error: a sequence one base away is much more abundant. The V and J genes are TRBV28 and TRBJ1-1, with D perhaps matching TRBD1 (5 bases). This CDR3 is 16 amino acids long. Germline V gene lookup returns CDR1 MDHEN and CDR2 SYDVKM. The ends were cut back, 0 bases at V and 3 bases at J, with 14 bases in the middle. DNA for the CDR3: TGTGCCAGCAGTTTATGGGGCGACGGAGGGGACACTGAAGCTTTCTTT. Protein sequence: CASSLWGDGGDTEAFF.